The 30 T cell receptor beta chains listed next were all sequenced from one sample in a study of cytomegalovirus exposure and HLA in healthy donors. The PCR had 60 Vbeta and 13 Jbeta primers. Method: immunoSEQ multiplex PCR; TCRdb's copy keeps in-frame clones and lacks some. This repertoire includes 140,000 to 150,000 clones. Sequencing input: PBMCs. The source of these receptors is a woman aged 50 to 65 in good health and CMV-seronegative.

This rearrangement joins TRBV11-1 to TRBJ2-1; 10 bases are shared with TRBD2. Losses at the gene ends were 7 bases for V and 2 bases for J; bases not matched to a gene: 2. Germline loops: CDR1 SGHAT, CDR2 FQDESV (reference sequence). CDR3 length: 14 amino acids. The CDR3 here is CASIAGGTYNEQFF. The CDR3, as DNA: TGTGCCAGCATAGCGGGAGGTACCTACAATGAGCAGTTCTTC.

V is TRBV5-1 and J is TRBJ1-4, with a possible D match to TRBD1 (6 bases). Germline values: CDR1 SGHRS, CDR2 YFSETQ. V was cut by 4 bases and J by 3 bases, with 13 bases left in between. The CDR3 contains 15 residues. This chain's CDR3 is CASSPTGGANEKLFF. The CDR3 DNA reads as TGCGCCAGCAGCCCGACAGGCGGAGCTAATGAAAAACTGTTTTTT.

The chain employs TRBV2 and TRBJ1-6; 9 nucleotides agree with TRBD1. This CDR3 is 12 amino acids long. J gave up 10 bases and V 7 bases, and 2 bases lay outside the gene matches. CDR1 and CDR2 (germline): SNHLY, FYNNEI. DNA of the CDR3: TGTGCCAGCAAGGGACAGGGCTCACCCCTCCACTTT. Protein: CASKGQGSPLHF.

The chain has TRBV7-9 and TRBJ2-1, with TRBD2 matching 15 bases. V trimming: 5 bases; J trimming: 0 bases; junction bases outside the gene matches: 5. This CDR3 comprises 18 residues. The germline gives CDR1 SEHNR, CDR2 FQNEAQ (reference sequence). The CDR3, as DNA: TGTGCCAGCAGCCCCCTGGGACTAGCGGGAGGCTCCTACAATGAGCAGTTCTTC. Translated: CASSPLGLAGGSYNEQFF.

The chain has TRBV6-1 and TRBJ2-5; unclear D gene. V gave up 2 bases and J gave up 2 bases, with 3 bases separating them. The CDR3 consists of 12 residues. CDR1 and CDR2 (germline): MNHNS, SASEGT. This chain's CDR3 is CASSEIQETQYF. DNA for the CDR3: TGTGCCAGCAGTGAAATACAAGAGACCCAGTACTTC.

The genes are TRBV7-9 and TRBJ2-5; possibly TRBD2 for D (5 bases). Germline V gives CDR1 SEHNR, CDR2 FQNEAQ (reference sequence). The CDR3 loop spans 13 amino acids. Trimming took off 8 bases at V and 0 bases at J, with 10 bases between the two ends. CDR3 amino acids: CASGADYQETQYF. In DNA, the CDR3 is TGTGCCAGCGGAGCGGACTACCAAGAGACCCAGTACTTC.

The V call is TRBV5-6, the J call TRBJ1-5; no definite D call. This CDR3 has 14 amino acids. CDR1 and CDR2 from the germline V gene are SGHDT and YYEEEE. Trimming left V 0 bases short and J 5 bases short, with 9 bases between. The CDR3 protein is CASSLGGGYQPQHF. DNA of the CDR3: TGTGCCAGCAGCTTGGGAGGAGGATATCAGCCCCAGCATTTT.

V gene TRBV2 combines with J gene TRBJ2-2; possible D gene TRBD2, 6 bases. With 1 base removed from V and 9 bases from J, the gap between germline ends came to 12 bases. Germline V CDR1 and CDR2: SNHLY, FYNNEI. The CDR3 spans 14 residues. CDR3 DNA: TGTGCCAGCAGTGAAGTAATGGGGGGTCGGGAGCTGTTTTTT. As protein: CASSEVMGGRELFF.

The chain employs TRBV6-6 and TRBJ1-2, with unresolved D. CDR1 is MNHNY and CDR2 is SVGAGI in the germline V gene (reference sequence). Deletions cut 5 bases from V and 4 bases from J, with 11 bases between. This CDR3 has 13 amino acids. Here the CDR3 reads CASSADGRYGYTF. For the CDR3, the DNA is TGTGCCAGCAGTGCCGATGGGCGCTATGGCTACACCTTC.

This sequence joins TRBV7-6 and TRBJ2-1; TRBD2 might be the D (7 bases). With 0 bases removed from V and 1 base from J, the gap between germline ends came to 10 bases. CDR1 is SGHVS and CDR2 is FNYEAQ in the germline V gene. The CDR3 is 16 residues long. The CDR3 DNA sequence: TGTGCCAGCAGCTTAGCGGGGGGGCTATCCTACAATGAGCAGTTCTTC. It codes for CASSLAGGLSYNEQFF.

V gene TRBV4-2 combines with J gene TRBJ1-2; tentatively, D is TRBD1 (5 bases). Germline V gives CDR1 LGHNA, CDR2 YNFKEQ. Trimming shortened V by 1 base and J by 8 bases, and 14 bases separated the two germline ends. The CDR3 extends over 14 amino acids. CDR3 in DNA: TGTGCCAGCAGCCAAGGCCCGGGGGGTGAGGGCTACACCTTC. It encodes CASSQGPGGEGYTF.

The CDR3 reads CASSRDFLGSYNEQFF. CDR3 nucleotides: TGCGCCAGCAGTCGGGACTTCCTTGGCTCCTACAATGAGCAGTTCTTC. The V call is TRBV4-3, the J call TRBJ2-1; tentatively, D is TRBD2 (6 bases). The ends were cut back, 6 bases at V and 0 bases at J, with 15 bases in the middle. The CDR3 extends over 16 amino acids. CDR1 is LGHNA, CDR2 YSLEER, per germline.

The rearrangement uses TRBV4-3 and TRBJ1-2; TRBD1 is a possible D gene (6 bases). The CDR3 is 16 amino acids. V dropped 0 bases and J dropped 4 bases, with 15 bases sitting between them. Per the germline V gene, CDR1 is LGHNA and CDR2 is YSLEER. CDR3 loop: CASSQDRIGGVYGYTF. CDR3 DNA sequence: TGCGCCAGCAGCCAAGATCGGATAGGGGGTGTCTATGGCTACACCTTC.

The chain couples TRBV28 to TRBJ1-5, with 8 bases lining up with TRBD1. The V gene end was trimmed by 3 bases and the J gene end by 3 bases; junction bases not matched to a gene: 1. There are 14 residues in the CDR3. Germline CDR1 is MDHEN and CDR2 is SYDVKM. The CDR3 bases are TGTGCCAGCAGTTTGGACAGGGACAATCAGCCCCAGCATTTT. This encodes CASSLDRDNQPQHF.

This sequence joins TRBV4-2 and TRBJ2-1; 10 bases line up with TRBD2. Trimming removed 0 bases from V and 10 bases from J; junction bases left unmatched: 9. Germline loops: CDR1 LGHNA, CDR2 YNFKEQ. The CDR3 covers 16 residues. The CDR3 DNA reads TGTGCCAGCAGCCAAGATCCCAGCGGGAGGGCCCACGAGCAGTTCTTC. Protein: CASSQDPSGRAHEQFF.

The chain links TRBV7-2 to TRBJ2-7; a possible D gene is TRBD2 (5 bases). Germline assignment: CDR1 SGHTA and CDR2 FQGNSA. V was clipped by 5 bases and J by 5 bases, with 13 bases between them. There are 13 residues in the CDR3. The CDR3, as DNA: TGTGCCAGCAGCCGAGGCGGAGGCCACGAGCAGTACTTC. It translates to CASSRGGGHEQYF. Together with reference TRBV7-2 and TRBJ2-7, the CDR3 gives the full variable domain: GAGVSQSPSNKVTEKGKDVELRCDPISGHTALYWYRQSLGQGLEFLIYFQGNSAPDKSGLPSDRFSAERTGGSVSTLTIQRTQQEDSAVYLCASSRGGGHEQYFGPGTRLTVT.

The gene calls are TRBV5-1 and TRBJ1-6; no clear D. CDR3 length: 15 amino acids. With 4 bases removed from V and 9 bases from J, the gap between germline ends came to 17 bases. CDR1 and CDR2 from the germline V gene are SGHRS and YFSETQ. CDR3 DNA sequence: TGCGCCAGCAGCCCCCAGAACGTGGGCAGTTCACCCCTCCACTTT. It is translated as CASSPQNVGSSPLHF.

The V gene is TRBV2, the J gene TRBJ1-2, with D perhaps matching TRBD1 (5 bases). The CDR3 consists of 16 residues. Germline CDR1 reads SNHLY; CDR2 reads FYNNEI. V lost 3 bases and J 3 bases, leaving 17 bases between the germline ends. CDR3 DNA sequence: TGTGCCAGCAGTGACCTGTTAATGACAGACGACTATGGCTACACCTTC. This encodes CASSDLLMTDDYGYTF. Combining the CDR3 with reference TRBV2 and TRBJ1-2 gives the whole variable domain EPEVTQTPSHQVTQMGQEVILRCVPISNHLYFYWYRQILGQKVEFLVSFYNNEISEKSEIFDDQFSVERPDGSNFTLKIRSTKLEDSAMYFCASSDLLMTDDYGYTFGSGTRLTVV.

This chain links TRBV7-3 with TRBJ2-7; 8 bases line up with TRBD1. The ends lost 5 bases at V and 2 bases at J; junction bases unmatched: 8. Germline assignment: CDR1 SGHTA and CDR2 FQGTGA. This CDR3 is built from 15 residues. The CDR3: CASSLTGGEAYEQYF. The CDR3 nucleotides read TGTGCCAGCAGCCTTACAGGGGGAGAGGCCTACGAGCAGTACTTC. Full variable domain (outside the CDR3, taken from reference TRBV7-3 and TRBJ2-7): GAGVSQTPSNKVTEKGKYVELRCDPISGHTALYWYRQSLGQGPEFLIYFQGTGAADDSGLPNDRFFAVRPEGSVSTLKIQRTERGDSAVYLCASSLTGGEAYEQYFGPGTRLTVT.

The V and J genes are TRBV4-2 and TRBJ2-1, with 8 nucleotides matching TRBD2. Germline V gene lookup returns CDR1 LGHNA and CDR2 YNFKEQ. The CDR3 extends over 15 amino acids. The trim removed 3 bases at V and 5 bases at J, leaving 6 bases unmatched. The chain's CDR3 is CASSQAGTRDNEQFF. The CDR3 coding sequence is TGTGCCAGCAGCCAGGCCGGGACTAGAGACAATGAGCAGTTCTTC.

The genes are TRBV19 and TRBJ1-5; no definite D call. CDR3 length: 15 residues. V shed 2 bases and J shed 3 bases, with 11 bases lying between them. CDR1 is LNHDA, CDR2 SQIVND, per germline (reference sequence). The CDR3 DNA follows: TGTGCCAGTAGTATATTACAGACATCCAATCAGCCCCAGCATTTT. This gives the protein CASSILQTSNQPQHF.

Notes on this clone: The sample holds other DNA sequences that translate to the same CDR3. CDR3 amino acids: CASSLGQSYEQYF. The CDR3 nucleotides read TGTGCCAGCTCACTTGGACAGAGCTACGAGCAGTACTTC. The chain links TRBV18 to TRBJ2-7; maybe TRBD1 (6 bases). The CDR3 runs 13 residues. Per the germline V gene, CDR1 is KGHSH and CDR2 is LQKENI. Trimming removed 4 bases from V and 3 bases from J, with 10 bases in between.

The chain has TRBV5-1 and TRBJ2-5; D might be TRBD2 (6 bases). CDR1 and CDR2 from the germline V gene are SGHRS and YFSETQ. V lost 4 bases to trimming and J lost 1 base, with 14 bases between them. The CDR3 runs to 15 residues. The CDR3 coding sequence is TGCGCCAGCAGCACTGAGCGGGCCGGCCAAGAGACCCAGTACTTC. Residues: CASSTERAGQETQYF. The full variable domain, in which reference TRBV5-1 and TRBJ2-5 provide the parts outside the CDR3, is KAGVTQTPRYLIKTRGQQVTLSCSPISGHRSVSWYQQTPGQGLQFLFEYFSETQRNKGNFPGRFSGRQFSNSRSEMNVSTLELGDSALYLCASSTERAGQETQYFGPGTRLLVL.

V is TRBV28 and J is TRBJ2-7; 10 positions match TRBD2. The germline V gene has CDR1 MDHEN and CDR2 SYDVKM. The CDR3 runs 16 residues. The trim removed 5 bases at V and 4 bases at J, leaving 11 bases unmatched. The CDR3 sequence: CASSALAGVKSYEQYF. The CDR3 nucleotides are TGTGCCAGCAGTGCGCTAGCGGGAGTAAAAAGTTACGAGCAGTACTTC.

The genes are TRBV6-1 and TRBJ2-7, with 8 bases identical to TRBD2. Germline lookup yields CDR1 MNHNS and CDR2 SASEGT. J was trimmed by 3 bases and V by 2 bases; bases with no gene match: 6. The CDR3 runs to 15 residues. As DNA, the CDR3 is TGTGCCAGCAGTGAAATGAGCGGGAGAGACTACGAGCAGTACTTC. Its protein product is CASSEMSGRDYEQYF.

The CDR3 DNA sequence: TGTGCCAGCGAACCCCCCGGGAGGGGCAGTGAGCAGTTCTTC. It codes for CASEPPGRGSEQFF. The rearrangement links TRBV6-5 to TRBJ2-1, with TRBD2 identical over 8 bases. V shed 8 bases, J shed 9 bases, and the junction held 12 bases outside the gene matches. The CDR3 is 14 amino acids. From germline, CDR1 is MNHEY and CDR2 SVGAGI.

The chain links TRBV28 to TRBJ2-7, with 10 bases aligning to TRBD1. The CDR3 spans 15 residues. The germline CDR1 and CDR2 sequences are MDHEN and SYDVKM. Trimming took 2 bases from V and 5 from J; bases not matched to a gene: 6. CDR3 nucleotide sequence: TGTGCCAGCAGTTTAGGGGGACAGGGGTCCCACGAGCAGTACTTC. It specifies CASSLGGQGSHEQYF. The entire variable domain, with the rest obtained from reference TRBV28 and TRBJ2-7, is as follows: DVKVTQSSRYLVKRTGEKVFLECVQDMDHENMFWYRQDPGLGLRLIYFSYDVKMKEKGDIPEGYSVSREKKERFSLILESASTNQTSMYLCASSLGGQGSHEQYFGPGTRLTVT.

The rearrangement joins TRBV11-3 to TRBJ2-3; the match to TRBD1 covers 10 bases. CDR1 and CDR2 (germline): SGHNT, YENEEA. V shed 5 bases, J shed 4 bases, and the junction held 6 bases outside the gene matches. The CDR3 loop spans 15 amino acids. The CDR3 loop reads CASSPGQGEADTQYF. The CDR3 nucleotides read TGTGCCAGCAGCCCTGGACAGGGGGAGGCAGATACGCAGTATTTT. The full variable domain, completed using reference TRBV11-3 and TRBJ2-3, is EAGVVQSPRYKIIEKKQPVAFWCNPISGHNTLYWYLQNLGQGPELLIRYENEEAVDDSQLPKDRFSAERLKGVDSTLKIQPAELGDSAVYLCASSPGQGEADTQYFGPGTRLTVL.

The genes are TRBV19 and TRBJ1-4; 10 bases are a match to TRBD1. CDR3 length equals 15 residues. Germline V gives CDR1 LNHDA, CDR2 SQIVND (reference sequence). V lost 1 base, J lost 6 bases, and 2 bases stayed unmatched. The CDR3 nucleotides are TGTGCCAGTAGTATAGCTGGGACAGGGGATGAAAAACTGTTTTTT. It translates to CASSIAGTGDEKLFF.

The chain uses TRBV18 and TRBJ2-1, with TRBD2 matching 9 bases. Trimming at V came to 1 base and at J to 9 bases, leaving 4 bases not matched to a gene. This CDR3 contains 14 residues. Germline-derived CDR1 and CDR2 are KGHSH and LQKENI. The CDR3 here is CASSPLREGLEQFF. CDR3 sequence (DNA): TGTGCCAGCTCACCACTGCGGGAGGGCCTTGAGCAGTTCTTC.